This TCR beta chain came from a study of ipilimumab plus nivolumab after autologous stem cell transplantation. Produced via immunoSEQ multiplex PCR; TCRdb's table is partial and in-frame only. The sample lists around 20,000 clones; roughly 70% were seen once. V gave up 4 bases and J gave up 13 bases; unmatched junction bases: 4. CDR1 and CDR2 from the germline V gene are KGHSH and LQKENI. This CDR3 comprises 13 residues. This TCR came from a male donor with diffuse large B-cell lymphoma. This chain joins TRBV18 and TRBJ2-1, with 13 nucleotides matching TRBD2. Sequenced material: PBMCs, taken in a trial of ipilimumab plus nivolumab as post-transplant consolidation. The CDR3 is CASSHGTSGIQFF. CDR3 sequence (DNA): TGTGCCAGCTCACACGGGACTAGCGGGATTCAGTTCTTC. Based on the CDR3 plus reference TRBV18 and TRBJ2-1, the full variable domain is NAGVMQNPRHLVRRRGQEARLRCSPMKGHSHVYWYRQLPEEGLKFMVYLQKENIIDESGMPKERFSAEFPKEGPSILRIQQVVRGDSAAYFCASSHGTSGIQFFGPGTRLTVL.